This T cell receptor (beta chain) was sequenced in a study of CD8+CD57+ T cells in acquired aplastic anemia (dated by TCRdb to 2017 to 2018). The study in broad terms: A mean of about 3.2 ug of DNA, ranging from roughly 0.19 to 30 ug, was extracted from sorted CD4+ and CD8+ cells. CD8+CD57+ expansion was defined as frequency above the mean frequency observed in healthy subjects.

TCR beta VDJ combination and CDR3 sequence profiling used genomic DNA as the template. An Illumina HiSeq 2000 was used for TCR repertoire sequencing. The study's own analysis went as follows. Repertoires were assessed using TRBV/TRBJ rearrangement plots, CDR3 size and DJ length profiles, and Simpson's diversity index. The immunodominant clone was defined as the most abundant DNA sequence in deep sequencing data. CDR3 amino acid sequences were screened for sharing across subjects and were compared with published repertoires and the VDJdb database. TCRdb ran its own pipeline on the public reads, namely fastp trimming at Q25 and MiXCR clone calling, and kept in-frame beta chains. CDR3 protein duplicates are merged, each entry listing the most common genes and DNA. TCRdb, not the original authors, processed these V and J calls. The table for this sample lists 80,000 to 100,000 distinct CDR3 sequences; 55% to 80% of them were counted only once. The top ten clones comprise about 60% of the sample.

Paper-wide results and their limitations: Roughly 30 CD8+ CDR3 sequences were found to be shared between patients and controls, but these sequences appeared to be highly expressed in patients and within the immunodominant clones of the patients. Between patients and healthy controls, no significant difference in CD8+ Simpson's diversity was found (P=0.060).

Patients chosen for sequencing had shown expansion of CD8+CD57+ cells by flow cytometry. Severe acquired aplastic anemia was diagnosed in all patients according to International Study of Aplastic Anemia and Agranulocytosis and Camitta criteria. No therapy had been received by the patients at the time of blood sampling. In this study, sorted CD4+ and CD8+ T cells from the blood of healthy subjects and of severe aplastic anemia patients had their TCR repertoires deep-sequenced. Patients were enrolled in the USA under clinicaltrials.gov protocols 00001620, 01623167, 00001397, 00071045, 00081523 and 00961064. Ficoll-Paque density gradient centrifugation was used to isolate peripheral blood mononuclear cells. Before DNA extraction, CD4+ and CD8+ T cells were sorted with FACS or magnetic beads. Notes on this clonotype: The specificity of this receptor is unknown. No much larger clone is present one base from it, and per-base qualities are unavailable.

From the cysteine through the phenylalanine, the CDR3 covers 15 amino acids. The kept DNA is CDR3 alone, 45 bases in frame from the first base. Trimming removed 7 bases from V and 0 bases from J, leaving 14 bases between the germline ends. CDR1 and CDR2, looked up from the germline V gene, are ENHRY and SYGVKD. Sequences were obtained from sorted CD4+, CD8+, or CD8+CD57+ T cells (not recorded which) from PBMCs. The receptor chain draws on TRBV10-3 and TRBJ2-3, with the D gene not confidently named. The source is a human donor with aplastic anemia. The CDR3 reads CAITLGGTSTDTQYF. The DNA sequence reads TGTGCCATCACCCTAGGCGGAACTAGCACAGATACGCAGTATTTT.